This passage covers 9 T cell receptor beta chains from one sample sequenced in a study of Japanese encephalitis immunity and Zika vaccine responses. PBMCs were CFSE-labeled and cultured for six to seven days with peptide pools at around 0.98 ug/mL each. Unfixed live CD56-CD19-CD16-CD3+CD4+ CFSE-low cells were sorted as proliferating CD4 T cells. From the 5' RACE reads, TCRdb called clonotypes with MiXCR, one entry per CDR3 protein. The sample carries about 1,700 distinct CDR3 sequences, 5.3% recorded once. The sample here was antigen-activated CD4+ T cells from blood, cultured, taken during a Zika inactivated vaccine study. These receptors all come from an adult woman who received an inactivated Zika virus vaccine.

This clonotype was seen a few times. DNA of the CDR3: TGTGCCAGCAGTTTTAATGGAGAGACCCAGTACTTC. It specifies CASSFNGETQYF. The genes are TRBV27 and TRBJ2-5; D is unclear. The ends were cut back, 3 bases at V and 4 bases at J, with 6 bases in the middle. Germline V gene data show CDR1 as MNHEY and CDR2 as SMNVEV (reference sequence). This CDR3 has 12 amino acids.

This clonotype was detected ten times or more. The chain combines TRBV5-1 with TRBJ1-2; D gene uncertain. The CDR3 is 14 residues long. Deletions cut 0 bases from V and 4 bases from J, with 10 bases between. Germline V gives CDR1 SGHRS, CDR2 YFSETQ. The CDR3 sequence: CASSLDGVLYGYTF. DNA of the CDR3: TGCGCCAGCAGCTTGGATGGGGTACTCTATGGCTACACCTTC. The full variable domain, its missing parts supplied by reference TRBV5-1 and TRBJ1-2, is KAGVTQTPRYLIKTRGQQVTLSCSPISGHRSVSWYQQTPGQGLQFLFEYFSETQRNKGNFPGRFSGRQFSNSRSEMNVSTLELGDSALYLCASSLDGVLYGYTFGSGTRLTVV.

V is TRBV23-1 and J is TRBJ2-7; 8 positions match TRBD2. TRBV23-1 is noted as an ORF with a role that remains uncertain. The CDR3 is 14 amino acids. With 3 bases clipped from V and 4 bases from J, the junction kept 5 bases outside the gene matches. CDR3 residues: CASSHSGLGYEQYF. Here the CDR3 DNA reads TGCGCCAGCAGTCATTCGGGACTAGGGTACGAGCAGTACTTC.

This clonotype is medium-sized. The gene calls are TRBV7-9 and TRBJ2-1, with D hard to call. V was pared by 6 bases and J by 3 bases, with 15 bases between. The CDR3 spans 15 residues. Germline CDR1 is SEHNR and CDR2 is FQNEAQ (reference sequence). The CDR3: CASSEPRTLYNEQFF. CDR3 nucleotides: TGTGCCAGCAGTGAGCCCCGGACCCTCTACAATGAGCAGTTCTTC.

As regards this clonotype: The junction does not match germline at one end; this may be a read error. The chain employs TRBV28 and TRBJ1-1, with a possible D match to TRBD1 (6 bases). This CDR3 region has 15 residues. Germline lookup yields CDR1 MDHEN and CDR2 SYDVKM. CDR3 protein: CANSLGGTVNTEAFF. Here the CDR3 DNA reads TGTGCCAACAGTTTAGGGGGGACCGTGAACACTGAAGCTTTCTTT.

The table lists this clonotype with many counts. V and J are TRBV7-9 and TRBJ2-7; D not certain. In germline, CDR1 is SEHNR, CDR2 FQNEAQ (reference sequence). This CDR3 spans 11 amino acids. With 4 bases removed from V and 3 bases from J, the gap between germline ends came to 4 bases. The CDR3 here is CASSSNYEQYF. The DNA for the CDR3 is TGTGCCAGCAGCTCGAACTACGAGCAGTACTTC. The whole variable domain, filled in from reference TRBV7-9 and TRBJ2-7, reads DTGVSQNPRHKITKRGQNVTFRCDPISEHNRLYWYRQTLGQGPEFLTYFQNEAQLEKSRLLSDRFSAERPKGSFSTLEIQRTEQGDSAMYLCASSSNYEQYFGPGTRLTVT.

This clonotype is medium-sized within its sample. The rearrangement joins TRBV4-3 to TRBJ2-6; D gene uncertain. Trimming pared 4 bases from V and 0 bases from J, leaving 13 bases between. Germline V lookup: CDR1 LGHNA, CDR2 YSLEER. The length of the CDR3 is 17 residues. CDR3 sequence (DNA): TGCGCCAGCAGCCCCGATTGGGCTAGCTCTGGGGCCAACGTCCTGACTTTC. Translated: CASSPDWASSGANVLTF.

The V and J genes are TRBV4-3 and TRBJ2-3, with 8 bases fitting TRBD2. The CDR3 has 18 amino acids. Per germline, CDR1 LGHNA and CDR2 YSLEER. J gave up 0 bases and V 0 bases, and 8 bases lay outside the gene matches. The CDR3 DNA is TGCGCCAGCAGCCAAGATCCAGAGACTAGCGTAAGCACAGATACGCAGTATTTT. Translation gives CASSQDPETSVSTDTQYF.

The table lists this clonotype with many counts. The chain is built from TRBV20-1 and TRBJ2-7, with 8 bases aligning to TRBD1. Germline V CDR1 and CDR2: DFQATT, SNEGSKA (reference sequence). The CDR3 contains 13 residues. With V trimmed by 6 bases and J by 7 bases, 11 bases remained unmatched. The CDR3 region is CSAAGTGPREQYF. The CDR3 coding sequence is TGCAGTGCAGCCGGGACAGGACCGAGGGAGCAGTACTTC.